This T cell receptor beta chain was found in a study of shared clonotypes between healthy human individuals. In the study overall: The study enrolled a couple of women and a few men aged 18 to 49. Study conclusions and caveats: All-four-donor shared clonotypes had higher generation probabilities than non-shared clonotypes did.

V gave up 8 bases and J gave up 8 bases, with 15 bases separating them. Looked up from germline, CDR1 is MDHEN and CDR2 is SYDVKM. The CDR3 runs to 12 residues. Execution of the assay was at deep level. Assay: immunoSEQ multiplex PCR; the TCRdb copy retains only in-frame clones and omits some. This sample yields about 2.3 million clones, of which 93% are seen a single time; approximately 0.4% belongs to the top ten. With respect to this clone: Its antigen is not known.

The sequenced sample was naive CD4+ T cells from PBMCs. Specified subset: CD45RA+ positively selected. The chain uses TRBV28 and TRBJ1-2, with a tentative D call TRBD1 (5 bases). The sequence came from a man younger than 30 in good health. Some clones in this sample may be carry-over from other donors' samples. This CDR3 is CASLARVTGYTF. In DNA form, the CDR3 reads TGTGCCAGCCTCGCCAGGGTTACGGGCTACACCTTC.